Below are 7 T cell receptor beta chains sequenced from a single sample in a study of blood T cell repertoires in COVID-19. Only in-frame clones appear in the TCRdb table, and some are missing; sequencing was by immunoSEQ multiplex PCR. The data show 70,000 to 90,000 clones, 84% seen once. The sequenced sample was peripheral blood. Receptor source: a human donor in a cohort sampled during active COVID-19.

V and J are TRBV5-4 and TRBJ2-3; 12 bases fit TRBD2. CDR1 is SGHNT, CDR2 YYREEE, per germline (reference sequence). CDR3 length equals 16 residues. The trim removed 2 bases at V and 2 bases at J, leaving 3 bases unmatched. The DNA of the CDR3 is TGTGCCAGCAGCTTCGGACTAGCGGGGTCCACAGATACGCAGTATTTT. This sequence encodes CASSFGLAGSTDTQYF.

V is TRBV5-1 and J is TRBJ1-3; 8 bases are shared with TRBD1. Germline lookup yields CDR1 SGHRS and CDR2 YFSETQ. V was pared by 0 bases and J by 4 bases, with 9 bases of the junction left unmatched. This CDR3 contains 17 residues. In DNA, the CDR3 is TGCGCCAGCAGCTTGGAAGCATCGGACAGGGCAGGAAACACCATATATTTT. Its translation: CASSLEASDRAGNTIYF.

This clone occurred once. The V call is TRBV29-1, the J call TRBJ2-1; D remains unclear. Germline CDR1 is SQVTM and CDR2 is ANQGSEA. Trimming removed 4 bases at V and 0 bases at J, with 13 bases between. This CDR3 is 15 amino acids long. The CDR3 protein is CSVAGLHYSYNEQFF. The CDR3 bases are TGCAGCGTTGCCGGTCTCCACTACTCCTACAATGAGCAGTTCTTC.

This chain joins TRBV29-1 and TRBJ1-4, with D perhaps TRBD1 (5 bases). Trimming left V 8 bases short and J 8 bases short, with 15 bases between. Germline-derived CDR1 and CDR2 are SQVTM and ANQGSEA. The CDR3 is made up of 12 amino acids. CDR3 sequence (DNA): TGCAGCTGCCGGGACTATTTAGAAAAACTGTTTTTT. Translated, it gives CSCRDYLEKLFF.

The chain joins TRBV29-1 to TRBJ2-7; 13 nucleotides agree with TRBD2. Unmatched junction bases numbered 4, after V lost 6 bases and J lost 2 bases. CDR1 SQVTM and CDR2 ANQGSEA come from the germline V gene. This CDR3 has 14 residues. In DNA, the CDR3 is TGCAGCGTGGGAGGACTAGCGGGAGCCTACGAGCAGTACTTC. This gives the protein CSVGGLAGAYEQYF.

This clone was counted only a few times. CDR3: CSVEGGAGANEQFF. The CDR3 DNA is TGCAGCGTGGAGGGGGGAGCGGGGGCTAATGAGCAGTTCTTC. The chain combines TRBV29-1 with TRBJ2-1; 8 bases fit TRBD2. CDR3 length: 14 amino acids. Germline values: CDR1 SQVTM, CDR2 ANQGSEA. The V gene end was trimmed by 6 bases and the J gene end by 7 bases; junction bases not matched to a gene: 11.

The gene calls are TRBV5-6 and TRBJ1-3; D is unclear. Germline V lookup: CDR1 SGHDT, CDR2 YYEEEE. With 0 bases removed from V and 0 bases from J, the gap between germline ends came to 4 bases. The CDR3 is 14 residues long. The CDR3 DNA is TGTGCCAGCAGCTTGGATCGCTCTGGAAACACCATATATTTT. Translation: CASSLDRSGNTIYF.